The rows below give T cell receptor beta chains drawn from one sample of a study of blood T cell repertoires in COVID-19. Here immunoSEQ multiplex PCR was the method, and the copy in TCRdb shows in-frame clones only, minus some. The sample records over 200,000 clones, 92% being singletons. Sequencing was performed on peripheral blood. These receptors originate from a man in his fifties or sixties with COVID-19, enrolled during active disease. Each CDR3 is given with its conserved first and last residue. Each record gives: J gene, V gene, CDR3 protein.

j_gene: TRBJ2-2; v_gene: TRBV7-2; CDR3aa: CASSTWTSGRSNTGELFF
j_gene: TRBJ1-2; v_gene: TRBV13; CDR3aa: CASSFRGPTGGNGYTF
j_gene: TRBJ1-6; v_gene: TRBV14; CDR3aa: CASSQVGGINSPLHF
j_gene: TRBJ1-2; v_gene: TRBV7-9; CDR3aa: CASSLANRGGYTF
j_gene: TRBJ1-4; v_gene: TRBV7-2; CDR3aa: CASSRDRGGEKLFF
j_gene: TRBJ1-3; v_gene: TRBV3-1/TRBV3-2; CDR3aa: CASSLGQGQGNTIYF
j_gene: TRBJ1-6; v_gene: TRBV30; CDR3aa: CAWSVQEGNSPLHF
j_gene: TRBJ1-1; v_gene: TRBV19; CDR3aa: CASSPSRRSEEAFF
j_gene: TRBJ1-5; v_gene: TRBV19; CDR3aa: CASSILVGGPRPQHF
j_gene: TRBJ2-5; v_gene: TRBV6-6; CDR3aa: CASSYSTGGSQETQYF
j_gene: TRBJ2-5; v_gene: TRBV5-8; CDR3aa: CASSVSGTSTKETQYF
j_gene: TRBJ2-1; v_gene: TRBV3-1/TRBV3-2; CDR3aa: CASSQDWENEQFF
j_gene: TRBJ1-1; v_gene: TRBV14; CDR3aa: CASSQDLHTEAFF
j_gene: TRBJ1-1; v_gene: TRBV5-1; CDR3aa: CASSLGTWERRNTEAFF
j_gene: TRBJ2-1; v_gene: TRBV6-4; CDR3aa: CASSDVVAGLGEQFF
j_gene: TRBJ1-5; v_gene: TRBV2; CDR3aa: CASSDSYSNQPQHF
j_gene: TRBJ1-5; v_gene: TRBV7-9; CDR3aa: CASSLNGAFNQPQHF
j_gene: TRBJ1-1; v_gene: TRBV9; CDR3aa: CASSVGQGPDTEAFF
j_gene: TRBJ1-2; v_gene: TRBV27; CDR3aa: CASSLWAGSAPFGYTF
j_gene: TRBJ2-6; v_gene: TRBV3-1/TRBV3-2; CDR3aa: CASSRGSSGANVLTF
j_gene: TRBJ1-5; v_gene: TRBV11-2; CDR3aa: CASSFDREGNQPQHF
j_gene: TRBJ1-2; v_gene: TRBV11-2; CDR3aa: CASSLGRQGVLGYTF
j_gene: TRBJ2-2; v_gene: TRBV6-5; CDR3aa: CASSSGQGITGELFF
j_gene: TRBJ1-2; v_gene: TRBV9; CDR3aa: CASSAGGQLNYGYTF
j_gene: TRBJ1-5; v_gene: TRBV5-1; CDR3aa: CASSLRGLNNQPQHF
j_gene: TRBJ1-5; v_gene: TRBV27; CDR3aa: CASSLFGTDYSNQPQHF
j_gene: TRBJ2-1; v_gene: TRBV5-1; CDR3aa: CASSPRGYNEQFF
j_gene: TRBJ1-5; v_gene: TRBV10-2; CDR3aa: CASSEQGGNQPQHF
j_gene: TRBJ1-3; v_gene: TRBV5-1; CDR3aa: CASSAQGSGNTIYF
j_gene: TRBJ2-7; v_gene: TRBV7-2; CDR3aa: CASSSNQAGGPYLQYF
j_gene: TRBJ2-1; v_gene: TRBV24-1; CDR3aa: CATSDPGLAEQFF
j_gene: TRBJ1-5; v_gene: TRBV12-3/TRBV12-4; CDR3aa: CASSSVKYQPQHF
j_gene: TRBJ1-2; v_gene: TRBV7-8; CDR3aa: CASSHSHLLYGYTF
j_gene: TRBJ1-4; v_gene: TRBV7-9; CDR3aa: CASSPIGATNEKLFF
j_gene: TRBJ2-1; v_gene: TRBV5-4; CDR3aa: CASSTGQTSYNEQFF
j_gene: TRBJ2-1; v_gene: TRBV29-1; CDR3aa: CSVEDRSGGPLTDNEQFF
j_gene: TRBJ1-5; v_gene: TRBV3-1/TRBV3-2; CDR3aa: CASSQAGNNQPQHF
j_gene: TRBJ1-1; v_gene: TRBV29-1; CDR3aa: CSASGGWDTEAFF
j_gene: TRBJ2-7; v_gene: TRBV18; CDR3aa: CASSPPGLSRSYEQYF
j_gene: TRBJ1-3; v_gene: TRBV25-1; CDR3aa: CASRQPSGNTIYF
j_gene: TRBJ1-2; v_gene: TRBV28; CDR3aa: CASSPANYGYTF
j_gene: TRBJ1-2; v_gene: TRBV7-2; CDR3aa: CASSLGGVYGYTF
j_gene: TRBJ2-3; v_gene: TRBV5-4; CDR3aa: CASSLPTADTQYF
j_gene: TRBJ2-7; v_gene: TRBV7-2; CDR3aa: CASRKTSGSSYEQYF
j_gene: TRBJ2-1; v_gene: TRBV28; CDR3aa: CASSLWEEQFF
j_gene: TRBJ2-3; v_gene: TRBV5-1; CDR3aa: CASSPERGGGTDTQYF
j_gene: TRBJ1-5; v_gene: TRBV6-5; CDR3aa: CASSYSIAGGQPQHF
j_gene: TRBJ2-1; v_gene: TRBV29-1; CDR3aa: CSGWDRGYNEQFF
j_gene: TRBJ2-2; v_gene: TRBV12-5; CDR3aa: CASGPPDRDTGELFF
j_gene: TRBJ1-2; v_gene: TRBV18; CDR3aa: CASSPATGVYGYTF
j_gene: TRBJ2-1; v_gene: TRBV28; CDR3aa: CASRPSGSGNEQFF
j_gene: TRBJ2-5; v_gene: TRBV3-1/TRBV3-2; CDR3aa: CASSHLRGSETQYF
j_gene: TRBJ2-6; v_gene: TRBV7-9; CDR3aa: CASRPAGSKPGANVLTF